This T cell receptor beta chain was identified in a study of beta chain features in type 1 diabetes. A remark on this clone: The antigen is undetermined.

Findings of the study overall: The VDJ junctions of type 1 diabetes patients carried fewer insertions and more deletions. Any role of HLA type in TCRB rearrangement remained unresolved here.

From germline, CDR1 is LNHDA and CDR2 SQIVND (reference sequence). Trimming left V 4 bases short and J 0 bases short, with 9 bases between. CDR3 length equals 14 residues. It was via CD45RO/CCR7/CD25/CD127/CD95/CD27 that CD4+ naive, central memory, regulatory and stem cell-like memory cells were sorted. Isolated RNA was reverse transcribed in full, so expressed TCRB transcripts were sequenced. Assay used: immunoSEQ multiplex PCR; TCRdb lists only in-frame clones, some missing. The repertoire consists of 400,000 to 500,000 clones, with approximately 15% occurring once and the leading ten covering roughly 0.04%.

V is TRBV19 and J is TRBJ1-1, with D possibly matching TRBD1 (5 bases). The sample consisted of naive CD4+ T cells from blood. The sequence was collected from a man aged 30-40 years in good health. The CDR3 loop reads CASSSDSLNTEAFF. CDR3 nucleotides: TGTGCCAGTAGTAGCGACAGTCTGAACACTGAAGCTTTCTTT.